This T cell receptor beta chain was captured in a study of relationships among human T cell subsets. Anti-CD4 multisort beads removed cells negatively, then anti-CD8 beads positively selected CD8+ T cells. Semiquantitative ARM-PCR amplified T cell receptor alpha and beta CDR3 regions from mRNA. Tagged nested gene-specific primers were used first, then communal superprimers amplified exponentially. TCRdb used MiXCR to reprocess the multiplex PCR reads, holding one entry per CDR3 protein. This sample carries some 5,400 distinct CDR3 sequences, 55% to 65% of them seen once, and the ten largest clones take about three fifths. This CDR3 has 12 amino acids. V shed 5 bases and J shed 7 bases, with 9 bases lying between them. Germline CDR1 reads SGHVS; CDR2 reads FNYEAQ.

The source of this sequence is a man aged 40-49 years in good health. The V gene is TRBV7-6, the J gene TRBJ2-1; no clear D. Specimen: CD8+ T cells sorted from blood. The CDR3 DNA is TGTGCCAGCAGCCCCGAAACGAATGAGCAGTTCTTC. The encoded protein is CASSPETNEQFF.